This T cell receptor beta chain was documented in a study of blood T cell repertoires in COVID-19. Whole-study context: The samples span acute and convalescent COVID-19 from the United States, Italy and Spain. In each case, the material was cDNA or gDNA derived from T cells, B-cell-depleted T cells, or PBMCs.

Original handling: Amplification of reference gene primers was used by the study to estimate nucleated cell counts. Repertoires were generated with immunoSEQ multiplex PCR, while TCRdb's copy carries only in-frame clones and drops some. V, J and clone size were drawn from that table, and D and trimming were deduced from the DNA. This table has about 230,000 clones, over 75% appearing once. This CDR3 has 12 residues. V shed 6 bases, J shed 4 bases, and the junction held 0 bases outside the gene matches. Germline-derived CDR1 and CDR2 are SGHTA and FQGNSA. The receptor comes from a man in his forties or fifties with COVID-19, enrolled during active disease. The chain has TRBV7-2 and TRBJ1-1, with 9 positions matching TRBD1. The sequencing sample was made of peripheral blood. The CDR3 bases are TGTGCCAGCAGGACAGGGGGCACTGAAGCTTTCTTT. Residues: CASRTGGTEAFF.